The 9 T cell receptor beta chains below come from one sample, sequenced in a study of T cell responses to AZD1222 COVID-19 vaccine. Measured with immunoSEQ multiplex PCR; TCRdb has only the in-frame clones, and not every one. The table shows about 100,000 clones, with around 87% occurring only once. The sequencing here drew on peripheral blood, taken on day 0 of AZD1222 vaccination. These receptors were obtained from an adult in good health.

V and J are TRBV7-6 and TRBJ2-1; tentatively, D is TRBD2 (6 bases). The germline V and J ends were trimmed by 5 bases and 4 bases, with 15 bases remaining between them. This CDR3 contains 15 residues. Germline CDR1 and CDR2: SGHVS and FNYEAQ. DNA of the CDR3: TGTGCCAGCAGCCCGGGGACTGGGACTTACAATGAGCAGTTCTTC. Translated: CASSPGTGTYNEQFF. Variable domain in full (rest from reference TRBV7-6 and TRBJ2-1): GAGVSQSPRYKVTKRGQDVALRCDPISGHVSLYWYRQALGQGPEFLTYFNYEAQQDKSGLPNDRFSAERPEGSISTLTIQRTEQRDSAMYRCASSPGTGTYNEQFFGPGTRLTVL.

This rearrangement joins TRBV6-5 to TRBJ2-7, with D maybe TRBD2 (6 bases). Germline loops: CDR1 MNHEY, CDR2 SVGAGI. V dropped 5 bases and J dropped 2 bases, with 10 bases sitting between them. The CDR3 runs to 13 residues. The DNA of the CDR3 is TGTGCCAGCAGTACACCGGGAGCCTACGAGCAGTACTTC. The encoded protein is CASSTPGAYEQYF.

The rearrangement uses TRBV29-1 and TRBJ1-2; possible D gene TRBD1, 6 bases. This CDR3 spans 13 amino acids. V gave up 4 bases and J gave up 4 bases, with 13 bases separating them. CDR1 SQVTM and CDR2 ANQGSEA come from the germline V gene. The CDR3 loop is CSVGRGLGYGYTF. The CDR3 coding sequence is TGCAGCGTTGGTCGGGGGCTAGGCTATGGCTACACCTTC.

The J gene is TRBJ2-3, the V gene TRBV7-3, with D possibly called TRBD1 or TRBD2 (5 bases each). Trimming cost V 3 bases and J 5 bases, with 21 bases left between them. From germline, CDR1 is SGHTA and CDR2 FQGTGA. The CDR3 contains 17 residues. CDR3: CASSLGEELPRGDTQYF. The CDR3, as DNA: TGTGCCAGCAGCTTGGGGGAAGAATTACCGAGGGGAGATACGCAGTATTTT. The whole variable domain, remainder taken from reference TRBV7-3 and TRBJ2-3, is GAGVSQTPSNKVTEKGKYVELRCDPISGHTALYWYRQSLGQGPEFLIYFQGTGAADDSGLPNDRFFAVRPEGSVSTLKIQRTERGDSAVYLCASSLGEELPRGDTQYFGPGTRLTVL.

This chain connects TRBV5-1 to TRBJ2-2; D not resolved. Per the germline V gene, CDR1 is SGHRS and CDR2 is YFSETQ. The CDR3 runs to 14 residues. Trimming took off 5 bases at V and 7 bases at J, with 15 bases between the two ends. For the CDR3, the DNA is TGCGCCAGCAGTGAAGTGATGGATGTCGGGGAGCTGTTTTTT. This sequence encodes CASSEVMDVGELFF.

In this sample, this clone turned up once. The rearrangement links TRBV28 to TRBJ1-5; the match to TRBD1 covers 8 bases. Germline loops: CDR1 MDHEN, CDR2 SYDVKM. The CDR3 extends over 15 amino acids. The V segment lost 7 bases and the J segment 2 bases; nucleotides outside the gene matches: 7. The CDR3 DNA reads as TGTGCCAGCACCCCGACGGGACAGGGCAATCAGCCCCAGCATTTT. Translated, it gives CASTPTGQGNQPQHF.

The chain joins TRBV7-2 to TRBJ2-1; D ambiguous. V shed 10 bases and J shed 6 bases, with 13 bases lying between them. This CDR3 has 12 amino acids. Germline V gives CDR1 SGHTA, CDR2 FQGNSA. The CDR3 loop reads CAISSVINEQFF. In nucleotides, the CDR3 is TGTGCCATCTCGTCGGTGATCAATGAGCAGTTCTTC. Full variable domain (outside the CDR3, taken from reference TRBV7-2 and TRBJ2-1): GAGVSQSPSNKVTEKGKDVELRCDPISGHTALYWYRQSLGQGLEFLIYFQGNSAPDKSGLPSDRFSAERTGGSVSTLTIQRTQQEDSAVYLCAISSVINEQFFGPGTRLTVL.

V usage is TRBV2 and J usage is TRBJ2-7, with 9 nucleotides matching TRBD1. This CDR3 spans 14 amino acids. Germline lookup yields CDR1 SNHLY and CDR2 FYNNEI. V shed 6 bases, J shed 4 bases, and the junction held 7 bases outside the gene matches. CDR3 amino acids: CASSPGTGWYEQYF. The CDR3 DNA sequence: TGTGCCAGCAGCCCCGGGACAGGGTGGTACGAGCAGTACTTC.

The rearrangement uses TRBV7-3 and TRBJ2-1, with 12 bases lining up with TRBD2. V dropped 1 base and J dropped 3; count of bases not matched to a gene: 4. CDR3 length equals 17 residues. Germline assignment: CDR1 SGHTA and CDR2 FQGTGA. This CDR3 is CASSLMGGLAGYNEQFF. The CDR3 DNA sequence: TGTGCCAGCAGCTTAATGGGGGGACTAGCGGGCTACAATGAGCAGTTCTTC.